The 13 T cell receptor beta chains reported below all come from one sample, sequenced in a study of blood T cell repertoires in COVID-19. Assay: immunoSEQ multiplex PCR; the TCRdb copy retains only in-frame clones and omits some. The sample shows 35,000 to 40,000 clones, roughly nine tenths of them seen only once. Sequenced sample: peripheral blood. All receptors derive from a man aged 60 to 75 with COVID-19, enrolled during active disease.

V gene TRBV7-3 combines with J gene TRBJ2-1; 11 bases align to TRBD2. The CDR3 is 15 residues long. The ends lost 4 bases at V and 4 bases at J; junction bases unmatched: 3. CDR1 is SGHTA and CDR2 is FQGTGA in the germline V gene. CDR3 in amino acids: CASSWGLAEYNEQFF. The CDR3 region has the DNA TGTGCCAGCAGCTGGGGACTAGCGGAGTACAATGAGCAGTTCTTC.

This clone was recorded once. The V and J genes are TRBV12-2 and TRBJ1-2; TRBD1 was called by the table and not checked on the DNA. TRBV12-2 is given as a pseudogene. The CDR3 extends over 14 amino acids. The CDR3 loop is CASRSTGRNYGYTF. In DNA, the CDR3 is TGTGCAAGTCGCTCGACAGGCCGAAACTATGGCTACACCTTC.

The chain carries TRBV28 and TRBJ2-2, with no clear D. V dropped 4 bases and J dropped 3 bases, with 3 bases sitting between them. The CDR3 runs 12 residues. Germline V gene data show CDR1 as MDHEN and CDR2 as SYDVKM. CDR3 sequence: CASSSYTGELFF. For the CDR3, the DNA is TGTGCCAGCAGTTCATACACCGGGGAGCTGTTTTTT.

The rearrangement uses TRBV3-1 (or the pseudogene TRBV3-2) and TRBJ2-1; D is possibly TRBD2 (6 bases). Trimming pared 3 bases from V and 8 bases from J, leaving 17 bases between. The CDR3 length is 15 residues. Germline V gene data show CDR1 as LGHDT and CDR2 as YNNKEL (reference sequence). The CDR3 here is CASSHPGLPLDEQFF. The CDR3 DNA sequence: TGTGCCAGCAGCCACCCGGGACTCCCCCTTGATGAGCAGTTCTTC.

The chain carries TRBV21-1 and TRBJ2-2; the DNA was not used to check the table's D call, TRBD2. TRBV21-1 has pseudogene status. This CDR3 has 19 amino acids. The CDR3 sequence is CASRLSQAAGGPNTGELFF. CDR3 nucleotides: TGTGCCAGCAGACTTTCACAGGCAGCGGGAGGACCTAACACCGGGGAGCTGTTTTTT.

The chain is built from TRBV2 and TRBJ2-1; D unclear. Germline assignment: CDR1 SNHLY and CDR2 FYNNEI. The V and J ends lost 0 bases and 4 bases respectively, with 10 bases between them. The CDR3 is made up of 15 amino acids. CDR3 protein: CASSEAEIHYNEQFF. The CDR3 region has the DNA TGTGCCAGCAGTGAAGCGGAGATCCATTACAATGAGCAGTTCTTC. The full variable domain, in which reference TRBV2 and TRBJ2-1 provide the parts outside the CDR3, is EPEVTQTPSHQVTQMGQEVILRCVPISNHLYFYWYRQILGQKVEFLVSFYNNEISEKSEIFDDQFSVERPDGSNFTLKIRSTKLEDSAMYFCASSEAEIHYNEQFFGPGTRLTVL.

The chain has TRBV7-2 and TRBJ2-1, with 8 bases fitting TRBD2. V lost 6 bases and J lost 6; bases outside the gene matches: 10. Germline V lookup: CDR1 SGHTA, CDR2 FQGNSA. CDR3 size: 15 residues. CDR3 loop: CASSSWGLGGNEQFF. CDR3 sequence (DNA): TGTGCCAGCAGTTCATGGGGACTAGGAGGCAATGAGCAGTTCTTC.

The chain carries TRBV2 and TRBJ1-5; D unresolved. Germline CDR1 SNHLY, CDR2 FYNNEI. CDR3 length: 16 amino acids. Deletions cut 0 bases from V and 6 bases from J, with 15 bases between. CDR3 loop: CASSEALGGVGQPQHF. The CDR3 DNA reads TGTGCCAGCAGTGAAGCGCTTGGAGGCGTTGGTCAGCCCCAGCATTTT.

J is TRBJ2-1 and V is TRBV4-2; 12 bases agree with TRBD2. The junction had 3 bases not matched to a gene; V was cut back by 0 bases and J by 0 bases. CDR1 and CDR2 (germline): LGHNA, YNFKEQ. The length of the CDR3 is 18 residues. The CDR3, as DNA: TGTGCCAGCAGCCAAGAGACTAGCGGGGGTCGCTCCTACAATGAGCAGTTCTTC. It yields the protein CASSQETSGGRSYNEQFF.

CDR3 DNA sequence: TGTGCCAGCAGCCCTGCGGGCACCATATATTTT. Translation gives CASSPAGTIYF. V usage is TRBV11-2 and J usage is TRBJ1-3; D is uncertain. Trimming took 5 bases from V and 9 from J, leaving 8 bases between them. The CDR3 spans 11 residues. CDR1 and CDR2 (germline): SGHAT, FQNNGV.

This chain joins TRBV10-2 and TRBJ1-1, with TRBD1 as a possible D gene (5 bases). Germline CDR1 is WSHSY and CDR2 is SAAADI. The CDR3 runs to 11 residues. With 7 bases removed from V and 4 bases from J, the gap between germline ends came to 7 bases. CDR3 nucleotides: TGCGCCAGCAACGGGGGCACTGAAGCTTTCTTT. This sequence encodes CASNGGTEAFF.

The CDR3 nucleotides read TGTGCCAGCAGCTCGCGACAGGGGTATTCTGAAGCTTTCTTT. It encodes CASSSRQGYSEAFF. This chain joins TRBV11-3 and TRBJ1-1; the match to TRBD1 covers 8 bases. The germline V gene encodes CDR1 SGHNT and CDR2 YENEEA. The CDR3 totals 14 residues. J lost 6 bases, V lost 4 bases, and 7 bases had no gene match.

The rearrangement joins TRBV12-5 to TRBJ2-1, with 10 bases identical to TRBD2. CDR3 length: 14 residues. V shed 5 bases and J 9 bases; nucleotides not matched to a gene: 7. Germline V gene data show CDR1 as LGHNT and CDR2 as FRNRAP. As DNA, the CDR3 is TGTGCTAGTGGTGCAAGCGGGAGGGCCAGTGAGCAGTTCTTC. It yields the protein CASGASGRASEQFF.